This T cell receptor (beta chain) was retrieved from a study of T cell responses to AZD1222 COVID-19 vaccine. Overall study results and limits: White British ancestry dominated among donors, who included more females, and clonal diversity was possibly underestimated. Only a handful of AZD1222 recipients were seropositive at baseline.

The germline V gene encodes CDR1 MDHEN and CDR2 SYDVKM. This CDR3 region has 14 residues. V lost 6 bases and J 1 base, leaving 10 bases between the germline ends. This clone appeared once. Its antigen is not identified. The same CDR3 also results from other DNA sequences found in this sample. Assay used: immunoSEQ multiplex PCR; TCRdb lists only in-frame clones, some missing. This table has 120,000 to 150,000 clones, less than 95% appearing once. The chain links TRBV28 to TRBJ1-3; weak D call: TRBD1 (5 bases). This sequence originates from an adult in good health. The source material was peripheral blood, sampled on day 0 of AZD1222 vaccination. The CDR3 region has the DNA TGTGCCAGCAGCTCGGGGGGGTCTGGAAACACCATATATTTT. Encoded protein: CASSSGGSGNTIYF. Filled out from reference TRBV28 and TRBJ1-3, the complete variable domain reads DVKVTQSSRYLVKRTGEKVFLECVQDMDHENMFWYRQDPGLGLRLIYFSYDVKMKEKGDIPEGYSVSREKKERFSLILESASTNQTSMYLCASSSGGSGNTIYFGEGSWLTVV.